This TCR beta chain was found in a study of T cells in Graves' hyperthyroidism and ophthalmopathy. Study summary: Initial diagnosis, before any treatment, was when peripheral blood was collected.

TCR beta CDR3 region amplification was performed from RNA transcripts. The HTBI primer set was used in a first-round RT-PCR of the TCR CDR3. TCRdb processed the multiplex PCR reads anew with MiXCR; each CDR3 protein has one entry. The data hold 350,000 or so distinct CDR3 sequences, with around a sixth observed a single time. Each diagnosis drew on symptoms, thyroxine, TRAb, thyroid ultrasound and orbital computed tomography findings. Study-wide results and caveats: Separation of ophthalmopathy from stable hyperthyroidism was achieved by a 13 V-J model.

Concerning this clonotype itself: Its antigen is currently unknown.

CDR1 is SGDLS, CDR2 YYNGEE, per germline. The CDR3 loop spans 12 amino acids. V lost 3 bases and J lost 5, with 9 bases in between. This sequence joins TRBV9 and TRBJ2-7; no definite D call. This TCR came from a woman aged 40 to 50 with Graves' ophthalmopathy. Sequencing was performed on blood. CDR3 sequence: CASSGMGHEQYF. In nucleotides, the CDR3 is TGTGCCAGCAGCGGGATGGGCCACGAGCAGTACTTC.